This TCR beta chain was recorded in a study of T cell repertoires in cytomegalovirus infection. Study-level background: Matching HLA type and CMV infection were both indicated by public TCR beta signatures.

About this clonotype: Its specificity is not known.

TCRdb re-called the reads through MiXCR, storing one row per CDR3 protein. The sample consists of a few hundred thousand distinct CDR3 sequences, 15% to 20% of them appearing once. The CDR3 contains 13 residues. Germline CDR1 reads MNHEY; CDR2 reads SVGEGT. V gave up 4 bases and J gave up 4 bases, with 7 bases separating them. Study-wide results and limits: Within the response measured ex vivo, HLA-C-restricted CMV-specific TCR beta clonotypes were dominant. Identification of carriers of CMV plus the relevant HLA was achieved through cumulative public TCR beta family frequency.

The V call is TRBV6-2 or TRBV6-3, the J call TRBJ2-2, with D unclear. The sample taken for sequencing was CD8+ T cells from PBMCs. This receptor was identified in a human donor in good health (CMV status not recorded). Some clones in this sample may be carry-over from other donors' samples. The CDR3 spells CASSLAATGELFF. In nucleotides, the CDR3 is TGTGCCAGCAGTTTGGCGGCCACCGGGGAGCTGTTTTTT.